Sequencing of this TCR beta chain was carried out in a study of blood T cell repertoires in COVID-19. Germline CDR1 is PRHDT and CDR2 is FYEKMQ (reference sequence). Trimming stripped 4 bases from V and 0 bases from J, with 10 bases between. CDR3 length equals 15 residues. Clones were sequenced by immunoSEQ multiplex PCR, and TCRdb holds only the in-frame ones, with some missing. The sample holds under 300,000 clones; 88% are singletons and the top ten take 2% to 2.5%. This TCR derives from a woman aged 40 to 50 who had recovered from COVID-19. The chain links TRBV13 to TRBJ1-3; no reliable D call. What was sequenced was peripheral blood. CDR3 in amino acids: CASSSPSFSGNTIYF. In DNA form, the CDR3 reads TGTGCCAGCAGCTCCCCTAGCTTCTCTGGAAACACCATATATTTT.